These 16 T cell receptor beta chains were sequenced from one sample in a study of patients and donors after allogeneic stem cell transplantation. One entry per CDR3 protein results from TCRdb running MiXCR on the RT-PCR reads. This table holds around 500 distinct CDR3 sequences, roughly 1.2% found once. Source material: blood, either unsorted or a sorted T cell fraction (not recorded which). The source is a human donor who was either an allogeneic HSCT recipient or a stem cell or donor lymphocyte infusion donor (not recorded which). It is not recorded whose cells these are; they may come from a transplant donor.

This clonotype is medium-sized (0.01 to 0.1%) within its sample. V and J are TRBV6-4 and TRBJ2-3; 7 positions match TRBD1. The junction had 8 bases not matched to a gene; V was cut back by 4 bases and J by 1 base. Germline values: CDR1 MRHNA, CDR2 SNTAGT. The CDR3 has 16 residues. CDR3 amino acids: CASSAAPTGGTDTQYF. The CDR3 region has the DNA TGTGCCAGCAGTGCCGCCCCCACAGGGGGCACAGATACGCAGTATTTT.

This clonotype is medium-sized in the sample. This rearrangement joins TRBV4-2 to TRBJ2-1, with 10 bases aligning to TRBD2. This CDR3 contains 16 residues. The junction had 1 base not matched to a gene; V was cut back by 0 bases and J by 2 bases. From germline, CDR1 is LGHNA and CDR2 YNFKEQ. The DNA of the CDR3 is TGTGCCAGCAGCCAAGATGGGACTAGCGCCTACAATGAGCAGTTCTTC. Translation: CASSQDGTSAYNEQFF.

By share, this clonotype counts as medium-sized (0.01 to 0.1%). The chain joins TRBV11-2 to TRBJ1-2; D is uncertain. The CDR3 loop spans 15 amino acids. Germline loops: CDR1 SGHAT, CDR2 FQNNGV. Trimming stripped 0 bases from V and 8 bases from J, with 16 bases between. The CDR3 sequence is CASSLDPAGVPGYTF. CDR3 coding DNA: TGTGCCAGCAGCTTAGATCCGGCCGGGGTACCCGGCTACACCTTC.

Relative to its sample, this clonotype is large. The chain has TRBV5-6 and TRBJ1-2; 12 nucleotides agree with TRBD1. Germline V CDR1 and CDR2: SGHDT, YYEEEE. Trimming cost V 4 bases and J 7 bases; bases outside gene matches: 5. The CDR3 totals 14 residues. The chain's CDR3 is CASSAGTGGFGYTF. The CDR3 DNA reads TGTGCCAGCAGCGCCGGGACAGGGGGCTTTGGCTACACCTTC.

This clonotype ranks as medium-sized (0.01 to 0.1%). The chain recombines TRBV6-1 with TRBJ2-1; 10 bases are shared with TRBD1. Trimming at V came to 3 bases and at J to 8 bases, leaving 19 bases not matched to a gene. CDR3 length: 19 amino acids. Germline CDR1 and CDR2: MNHNS and SASEGT. The CDR3 region has the DNA TGTGCCAGCAGTGATTTGTTGGGGACAGGGGCCCCCGGGCGGGATGAGCAGTTCTTC. As protein: CASSDLLGTGAPGRDEQFF.

This clonotype is large (0.1 to 1%) in the sample. The V gene is TRBV27, the J gene TRBJ1-1, with D perhaps TRBD1 (5 bases). Trimming removed 3 bases at V and 5 bases at J, with 10 bases between. The CDR3 length is 13 residues. Germline V lookup: CDR1 MNHEY, CDR2 SMNVEV (reference sequence). CDR3 protein: CASSFIGETEAFF. The CDR3 DNA reads TGTGCCAGCAGTTTCATAGGGGAAACTGAAGCTTTCTTT.

Judged by abundance, this clonotype is large. The chain links TRBV27 to TRBJ2-1; D not resolved. The CDR3 sequence is 13 residues long. Germline values: CDR1 MNHEY, CDR2 SMNVEV (reference sequence). The V and J ends lost 6 bases and 0 bases respectively, with 6 bases between them. CDR3 DNA: TGTGCCAGCAGCCGGCCCTCCTACAATGAGCAGTTCTTC. This gives the protein CASSRPSYNEQFF.

This clonotype is labeled large (0.1 to 1%). The V and J genes are TRBV4-2 and TRBJ2-7; D might be TRBD1 or TRBD2, each matching 5 bases. Germline assignment: CDR1 LGHNA and CDR2 YNFKEQ. The CDR3 is 15 amino acids. V was pared by 1 base and J by 8 bases, with 18 bases between. DNA for the CDR3: TGTGCCAGCAGCCAAGCCGTACGGGACCGACCTAAGCAGTACTTC. This codes for CASSQAVRDRPKQYF.

This clonotype is categorized as large. The V and J genes are TRBV2 and TRBJ2-7, with a possible D match to TRBD2 (6 bases). CDR3 length: 14 residues. CDR1 is SNHLY, CDR2 FYNNEI, per germline. The germline V and J ends were trimmed by 5 bases and 3 bases, with 14 bases remaining between them. CDR3 loop: CASSYGTSNYEQYF. The CDR3 nucleotides are TGTGCCAGCAGTTATGGGACTTCCAACTACGAGCAGTACTTC.

In this sample, this clonotype is medium-sized. V usage is TRBV19 and J usage is TRBJ2-5; D unresolved. V dropped 10 bases and J dropped 4 bases, with 16 bases sitting between them. Germline CDR1 and CDR2: LNHDA and SQIVND (reference sequence). The CDR3 has 13 residues. The CDR3 nucleotides read TGTGCCACCCGGGCCCCCTCGGGAGAGACCCAGTACTTC. As protein: CATRAPSGETQYF.

This clonotype is labeled as large. The chain couples TRBV11-3 to TRBJ1-4; no definite D call. The CDR3 totals 13 residues. V dropped 6 bases and J dropped 0 bases, with 5 bases sitting between them. In germline, CDR1 is SGHNT, CDR2 YENEEA. CDR3 DNA: TGTGCCAGCAGGGGCCCAACTAATGAAAAACTGTTTTTT. Its protein product is CASRGPTNEKLFF. Drawing the rest from reference TRBV11-3 and TRBJ1-4, the complete variable domain is EAGVVQSPRYKIIEKKQPVAFWCNPISGHNTLYWYLQNLGQGPELLIRYENEEAVDDSQLPKDRFSAERLKGVDSTLKIQPAELGDSAVYLCASRGPTNEKLFFGSGTQLSVL.

This clonotype is large in the sample. V is TRBV19 and J is TRBJ2-7; D not resolved. Germline lookup yields CDR1 LNHDA and CDR2 SQIVND (reference sequence). This CDR3 spans 12 amino acids. The V end was cut by 3 bases, the J end by 5 bases, with 8 bases between. The CDR3 protein is CASSMFGDEQYF. CDR3 DNA: TGTGCCAGTAGTATGTTCGGCGACGAGCAGTACTTC.

This clonotype ranks as large. The rearrangement uses TRBV10-3 and TRBJ2-1; weak D call: TRBD2 (5 bases). Between the trimmed V and J ends, which lost 10 bases and 4 bases, there was a span of 20 bases. Germline V CDR1 and CDR2: ENHRY, SYGVKD. This CDR3 contains 15 residues. CDR3 protein: CATKPPGSGYNEQFF. As DNA, the CDR3 is TGTGCCACCAAGCCCCCGGGGTCCGGGTACAATGAGCAGTTCTTC.

This clonotype appeared a single time. The V and J genes are TRBV29-1 and TRBJ1-2; D not certain. Germline lookup yields CDR1 SQVTM and CDR2 ANQGSEA. This CDR3 region has 14 residues. Trimming shortened V by 1 base and J by 4 bases, and 13 bases separated the two germline ends. The CDR3 nucleotides are TGCAGCGTTGAAGTTTGGGCAGGTCCCTATGGCTACACCTTC. Its protein is CSVEVWAGPYGYTF.

This clonotype is labeled large (0.1 to 1%). This chain joins TRBV7-9 and TRBJ2-1; 10 bases fit TRBD2. The CDR3 is made up of 13 amino acids. CDR1 is SEHNR and CDR2 is FQNEAQ in the germline V gene (reference sequence). V lost 11 bases to trimming and J lost 10 bases; unmatched junction nucleotides: 11. CDR3 DNA: TGTGCCGGGAGAGCGGGAGGGACCAGGGAGCAGTTCTTC. Translated: CAGRAGGTREQFF.

This clonotype is labeled medium-sized. The chain recombines TRBV12-3 or TRBV12-4 with TRBJ1-1; unclear D gene. The CDR3 extends over 14 amino acids. The V and J ends lost 5 bases and 4 bases respectively, with 14 bases between them. The CDR3 loop is CASSLRPEGTEAFF. CDR3 DNA: TGTGCCAGCAGTCTAAGACCCGAGGGCACTGAAGCTTTCTTT.